Included here is one T cell receptor (beta chain) sequence, with context. Its target is unknown. The data derive from a study of lymphopenia after photon versus proton radiotherapy. Findings and limits, study-wide: Oligoclonal CD8+ Temra expansion after nadir drove photon patients' diversity drop. Photon-treated patients lost naive T cells and TCR diversity; proton-treated stayed stable. Post-nadir TCR diversity decline inversely tracked overall survival among those who died.

This table comes from immunoSEQ multiplex PCR, and its TCRdb copy is limited to in-frame clones, with some not included. The sample has approximately 35,000 clones; 85% to 90% are singletons. The material was peripheral blood, obtained from a patient treated with photon-based radiotherapy. This clonotype was obtained from a woman aged 50 to 60 with pancreatic cancer.

The CDR3 DNA follows: TGTGCCAGCAGCCAAGGGACCGGGGGGCTAGCGGGACCCTCGAACACCGGGGAGCTGTTTTTT. Residues: CASSQGTGGLAGPSNTGELFF. The rearrangement links TRBV4-2 to TRBJ2-2, with 9 bases lining up with TRBD2. The CDR3 is 21 amino acids. J gave up 0 bases and V 1 base, and 15 bases lay outside the gene matches. Germline assignment: CDR1 LGHNA and CDR2 YNFKEQ.